A selection of T cell receptor beta chains follows, all from one sample in a study of shared clonotypes between healthy human individuals. Produced via immunoSEQ multiplex PCR; TCRdb's table is partial and in-frame only. Among a few hundred thousand clones, over 60% were seen once, and the ten largest hold approximately 12%. The sequencing sample was made of PBMCs. Receptors were obtained from a middle-aged woman in good health. Some clones in this sample may be carry-over from other donors' samples. CDR3s leave out the opening cysteine and the closing phenylalanine or tryptophan. The D gene is left open where the match is weak. Only part of the rows carry a size: once, few, many, or a class if the clone is expanded.

d_call clone_size v_call cdr3_aa
TRBD1 . TRBV4-1 ASSQPLPDRGYGYT
. . TRBV15 ATSREAAVAGELF
. . TRBV6-1 ASSLGPAVSGYT
TRBD1 . TRBV6-1 ATPRTGVGYTEAF
. . TRBV7-2 ASSFAGPGEGFTEAF
TRBD2 . TRBV9 ASSGTSGRRGYNEQF
TRBD1 once TRBV7-2 ASSLEGAVEKLF
TRBD2 . TRBV5-4 ASSVAGTYEQY
TRBD2 once TRBV7-9 ASSLGTSASYEQY
TRBD2 once TRBV5-4 ASSLNSGSSYNEQF
TRBD1 . TRBV5-1 ASSWTGGIEQY
TRBD2 . TRBV11-2 ASSLLRGRPYEQY
TRBD2 . TRBV2 ASSVGGLAGAKNIQY
. . TRBV7-9 ASSLEVGDTQY
TRBD2 once TRBV27 ASSHGGGNEQF
. . TRBV28 ASRLTGGQETQY
TRBD1 once TRBV14 ASSLHPKGGQGNYGYT
. . TRBV6-1 ASSEGVGRGYT
. . TRBV11-2 ASSGLPGPRYGYT
. . TRBV7-9 ASSPPVSNTEAF
. . TRBV6-1 ASSDGWMTLYEQY
. few TRBV30 AWSVGGWETQY